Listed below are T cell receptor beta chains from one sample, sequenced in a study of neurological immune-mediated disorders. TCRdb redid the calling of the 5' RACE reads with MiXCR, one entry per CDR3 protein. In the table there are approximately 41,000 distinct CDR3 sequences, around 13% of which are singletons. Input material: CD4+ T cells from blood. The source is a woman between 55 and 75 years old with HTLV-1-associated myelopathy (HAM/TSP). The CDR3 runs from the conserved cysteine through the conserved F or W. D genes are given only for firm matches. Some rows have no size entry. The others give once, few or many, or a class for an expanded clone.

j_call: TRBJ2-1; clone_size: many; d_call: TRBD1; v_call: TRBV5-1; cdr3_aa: CASSSLQGARYNEQFF; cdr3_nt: TGCGCCAGCAGCTCCCTCCAGGGGGCAAGGTACAATGAGCAGTTCTTC
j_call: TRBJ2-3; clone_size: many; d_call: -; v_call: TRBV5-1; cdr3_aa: CASSDPRQASTDTQYF; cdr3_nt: TGCGCCAGCAGCGATCCCCGACAGGCCAGCACAGATACGCAGTATTTT
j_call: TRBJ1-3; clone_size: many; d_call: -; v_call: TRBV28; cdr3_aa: CASSGGGGPASGNTIYF; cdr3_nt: TGTGCCAGCAGTGGAGGGGGGGGCCCGGCCTCTGGAAACACCATATATTTT
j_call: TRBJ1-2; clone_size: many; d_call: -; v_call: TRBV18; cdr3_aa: CASSPNARESAGYTF; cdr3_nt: TGTGCCAGCTCACCAAACGCCAGGGAATCGGCTGGCTACACCTTC
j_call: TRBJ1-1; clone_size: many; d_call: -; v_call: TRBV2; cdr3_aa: CATTPGTTTEAFF; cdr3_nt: TGTGCCACCACCCCGGGGACGACAACTGAAGCTTTCTTT
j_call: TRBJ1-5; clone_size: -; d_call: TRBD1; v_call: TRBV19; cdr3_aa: CASSMDRDQPKHF; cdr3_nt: TGTGCCAGTAGTATGGACAGGGATCAGCCCAAGCATTTT
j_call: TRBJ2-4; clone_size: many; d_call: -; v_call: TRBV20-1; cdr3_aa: CSAPALLSPKNIQYF; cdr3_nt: TGCAGTGCTCCTGCCCTATTGTCGCCGAAAAACATTCAGTACTTC
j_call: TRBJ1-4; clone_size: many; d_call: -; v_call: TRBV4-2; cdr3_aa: CASSQMGLLNNEKLFF; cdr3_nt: TGTGCCAGCAGCCAGATGGGACTCTTAAATAATGAAAAACTGTTTTTT
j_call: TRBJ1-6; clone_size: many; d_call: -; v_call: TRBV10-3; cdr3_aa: CAISEQGWDNSPLHF; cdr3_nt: TGTGCCATCAGTGAGCAGGGGTGGGATAATTCACCCCTCCACTTT
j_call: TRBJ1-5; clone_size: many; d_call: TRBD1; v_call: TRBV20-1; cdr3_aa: CSAREQGDQPQHF; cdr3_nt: TGCAGTGCTAGAGAGCAGGGGGATCAGCCCCAGCATTTT
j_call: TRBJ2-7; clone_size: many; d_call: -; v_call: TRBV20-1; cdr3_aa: CSVPGSSYEQYF; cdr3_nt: TGCAGTGTCCCGGGGTCGAGCTACGAGCAGTACTTC
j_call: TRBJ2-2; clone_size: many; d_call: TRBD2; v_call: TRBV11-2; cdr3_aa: CASSSTRGGTGELFF; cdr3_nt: TGTGCCAGCAGTTCAACTCGCGGGGGGACCGGGGAGCTGTTTTTT
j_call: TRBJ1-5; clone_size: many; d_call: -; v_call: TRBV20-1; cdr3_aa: CSARKGGDQPQHF; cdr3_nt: TGCAGTGCTAGAAAGGGAGGGGATCAGCCCCAGCATTTT
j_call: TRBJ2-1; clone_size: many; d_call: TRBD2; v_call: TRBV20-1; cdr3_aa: CSARLRGDNEQFF; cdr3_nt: TGCAGTGCTAGGTTGCGGGGGGACAATGAGCAGTTCTTC
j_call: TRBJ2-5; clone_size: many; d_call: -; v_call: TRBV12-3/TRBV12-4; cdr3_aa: CASSLFPGPQETQYF; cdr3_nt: TGTGCCAGCAGTTTATTCCCCGGGCCCCAAGAGACCCAGTACTTC
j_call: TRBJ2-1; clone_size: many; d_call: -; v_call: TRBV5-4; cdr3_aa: CASSSRQSSYNEQFF; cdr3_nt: TGTGCCAGCAGCTCCCGTCAGAGCTCCTACAATGAGCAGTTCTTC
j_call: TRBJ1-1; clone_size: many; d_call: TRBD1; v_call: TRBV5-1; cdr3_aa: CASSLRTGDSTEAFF; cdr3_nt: TGCGCCAGCAGCCTAAGGACAGGGGATAGCACTGAAGCTTTCTTT
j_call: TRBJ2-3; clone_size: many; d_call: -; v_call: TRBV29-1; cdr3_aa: CSVEEPRDTQYF; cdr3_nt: TGCAGCGTTGAGGAGCCCAGGGATACGCAGTATTTT
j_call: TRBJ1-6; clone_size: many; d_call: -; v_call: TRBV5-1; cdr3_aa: CASSSSPNSPLHF; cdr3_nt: TGCGCCAGCAGTTCATCCCCGAATTCACCCCTCCACTTT
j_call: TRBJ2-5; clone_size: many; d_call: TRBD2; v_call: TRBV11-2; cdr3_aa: CASSSSGGALPETQYF; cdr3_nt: TGTGCCAGCAGCTCTAGCGGGGGGGCTCTTCCCGAGACCCAGTACTTC
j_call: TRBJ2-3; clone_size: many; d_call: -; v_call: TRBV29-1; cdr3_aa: CSVEGPLGGAPRTDTQYF; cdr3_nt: TGCAGCGTTGAAGGGCCACTCGGAGGGGCTCCCCGCACAGATACGCAGTATTTT
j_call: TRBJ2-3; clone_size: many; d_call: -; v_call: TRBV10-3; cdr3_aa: CAIAPVSSTDTQYF; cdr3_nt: TGTGCCATCGCCCCGGTTTCTAGCACAGATACGCAGTATTTT
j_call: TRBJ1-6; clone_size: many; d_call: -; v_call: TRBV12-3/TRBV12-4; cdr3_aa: CASTSFSDSPLHF; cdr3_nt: TGTGCCAGCACGTCTTTCTCGGATTCACCCCTCCACTTT
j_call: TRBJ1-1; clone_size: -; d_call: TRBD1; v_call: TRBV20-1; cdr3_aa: CSASGTGQNMNTEAFF; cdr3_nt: TGCAGTGCTAGTGGTACGGGACAGAACATGAACACTGAAGCTTTCTTT
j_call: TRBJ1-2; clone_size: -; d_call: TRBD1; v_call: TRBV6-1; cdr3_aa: CASRSTGADYGYTF; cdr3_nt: TGTGCCAGCAGGTCTACAGGGGCGGATTATGGCTACACCTTC
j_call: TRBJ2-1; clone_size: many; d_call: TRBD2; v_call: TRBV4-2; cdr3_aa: CASSHVAGRVRIEQFF; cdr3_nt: TGTGCCAGCAGCCACGTAGCGGGGAGGGTACGGATTGAGCAGTTCTTC
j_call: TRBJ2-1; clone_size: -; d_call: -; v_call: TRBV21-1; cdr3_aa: CASRGTSVYEQFF; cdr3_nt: TGTGCCAGCAGGGGGACTAGCGTATATGAGCAGTTCTTC
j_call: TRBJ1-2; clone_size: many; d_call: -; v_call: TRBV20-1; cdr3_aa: CSAGDPNYGYTF; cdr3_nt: TGCAGTGCTGGGGATCCTAACTATGGCTACACCTTC
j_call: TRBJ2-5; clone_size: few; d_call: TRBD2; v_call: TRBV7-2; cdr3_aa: CASRTSGGEETQYF; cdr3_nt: TGTGCCAGCAGGACTAGCGGGGGGGAAGAGACCCAGTACTTC
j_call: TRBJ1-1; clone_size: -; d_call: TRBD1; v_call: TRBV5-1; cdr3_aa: CASSDPGQRSDTEAFF; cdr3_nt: TGCGCCAGCAGCGACCCGGGACAGCGGTCGGACACTGAAGCTTTCTTT
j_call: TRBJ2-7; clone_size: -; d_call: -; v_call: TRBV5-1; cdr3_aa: CASSLEGGYEQYF; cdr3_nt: TGCGCCAGCAGCTTGGAAGGGGGCTACGAGCAGTACTTC
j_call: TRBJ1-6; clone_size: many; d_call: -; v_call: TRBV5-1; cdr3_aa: CASSLAGPENNSPLHF; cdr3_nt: TGCGCCAGCAGCTTGGCCGGTCCTGAGAATAACTCACCCCTCCACTTT
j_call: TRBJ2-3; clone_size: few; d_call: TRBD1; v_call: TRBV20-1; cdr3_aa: CSASRGLGGTDTQYF; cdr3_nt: TGCAGTGCTAGCAGGGGGCTAGGCGGCACAGATACGCAGTATTTT
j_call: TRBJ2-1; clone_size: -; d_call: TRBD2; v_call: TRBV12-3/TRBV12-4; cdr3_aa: CASSPGTSGRNEQFF; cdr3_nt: TGTGCCAGCAGTCCGGGGACTAGCGGGAGGAATGAGCAGTTCTTC
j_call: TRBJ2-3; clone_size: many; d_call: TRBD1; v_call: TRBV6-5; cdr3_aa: CASRTTGADTQYF; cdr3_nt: TGTGCCAGCAGAACCACAGGGGCAGATACGCAGTATTTT
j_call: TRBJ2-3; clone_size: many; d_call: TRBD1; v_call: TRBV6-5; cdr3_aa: CASKRDRGADTQYF; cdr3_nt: TGTGCCAGCAAACGGGACAGGGGTGCAGATACGCAGTATTTT
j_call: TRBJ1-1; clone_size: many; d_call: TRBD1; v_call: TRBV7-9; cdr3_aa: CASSLVGGLNTEAFF; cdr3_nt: TGTGCCAGCAGCTTAGTAGGGGGCCTGAACACTGAAGCTTTCTTT
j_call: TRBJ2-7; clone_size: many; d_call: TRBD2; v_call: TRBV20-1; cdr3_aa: CSAKKTSGGGSYEQYF; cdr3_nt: TGCAGTGCTAAAAAGACTAGCGGGGGGGGCTCCTACGAGCAGTACTTC
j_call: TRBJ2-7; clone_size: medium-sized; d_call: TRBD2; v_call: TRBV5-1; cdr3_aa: CASSPASGRSYEQYF; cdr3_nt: TGCGCCAGCAGCCCGGCTAGCGGGAGGTCCTACGAGCAGTACTTC
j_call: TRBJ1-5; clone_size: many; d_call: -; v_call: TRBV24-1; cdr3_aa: CATWGSNQPQHF; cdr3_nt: TGTGCCACCTGGGGGAGCAATCAGCCCCAGCATTTT
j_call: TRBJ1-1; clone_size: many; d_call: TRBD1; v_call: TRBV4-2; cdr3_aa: CASSQYSGTGGTEAFF; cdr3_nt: TGTGCCAGCAGCCAATATTCCGGGACAGGGGGCACTGAAGCTTTCTTT
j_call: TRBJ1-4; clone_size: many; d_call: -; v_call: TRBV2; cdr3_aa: CASSSDEKLFF; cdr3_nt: TGTGCCAGCTCGAGTGATGAAAAACTGTTTTTT
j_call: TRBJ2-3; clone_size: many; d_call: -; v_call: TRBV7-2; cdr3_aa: CASSLGRPNTDTQYF; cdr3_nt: TGTGCCAGCAGCTTAGGTAGACCAAACACAGATACGCAGTATTTT
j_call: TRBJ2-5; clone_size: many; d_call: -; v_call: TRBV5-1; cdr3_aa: CASSPWGGQETQYF; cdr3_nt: TGCGCCAGCAGCCCCTGGGGCGGACAAGAGACCCAGTACTTC
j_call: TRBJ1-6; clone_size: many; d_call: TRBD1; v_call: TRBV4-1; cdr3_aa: CASSHPGQGHFHF; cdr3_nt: TGCGCCAGCAGCCACCCGGGACAGGGGCATTTCCACTTT
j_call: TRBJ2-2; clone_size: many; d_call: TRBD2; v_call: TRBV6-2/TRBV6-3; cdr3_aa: CASSYRTRLLAGTNTGELFF; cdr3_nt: TGTGCCAGCAGTTACCGCACCCGCCTACTAGCGGGGACGAACACCGGGGAGCTGTTTTTT